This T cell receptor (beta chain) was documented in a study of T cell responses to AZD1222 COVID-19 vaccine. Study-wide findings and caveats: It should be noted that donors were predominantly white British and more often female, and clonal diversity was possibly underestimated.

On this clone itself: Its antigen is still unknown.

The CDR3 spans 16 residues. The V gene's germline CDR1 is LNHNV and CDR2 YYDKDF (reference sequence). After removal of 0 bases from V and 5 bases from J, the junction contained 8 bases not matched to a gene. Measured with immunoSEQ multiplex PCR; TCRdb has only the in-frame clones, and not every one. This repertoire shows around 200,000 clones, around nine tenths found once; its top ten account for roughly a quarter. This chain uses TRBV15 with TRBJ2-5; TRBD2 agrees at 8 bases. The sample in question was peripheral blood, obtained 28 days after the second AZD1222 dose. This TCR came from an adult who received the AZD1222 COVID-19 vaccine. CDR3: CATSRDQTSGQETQYF. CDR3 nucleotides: TGTGCCACCAGCAGAGATCAAACTAGCGGACAGGAGACCCAGTACTTC.